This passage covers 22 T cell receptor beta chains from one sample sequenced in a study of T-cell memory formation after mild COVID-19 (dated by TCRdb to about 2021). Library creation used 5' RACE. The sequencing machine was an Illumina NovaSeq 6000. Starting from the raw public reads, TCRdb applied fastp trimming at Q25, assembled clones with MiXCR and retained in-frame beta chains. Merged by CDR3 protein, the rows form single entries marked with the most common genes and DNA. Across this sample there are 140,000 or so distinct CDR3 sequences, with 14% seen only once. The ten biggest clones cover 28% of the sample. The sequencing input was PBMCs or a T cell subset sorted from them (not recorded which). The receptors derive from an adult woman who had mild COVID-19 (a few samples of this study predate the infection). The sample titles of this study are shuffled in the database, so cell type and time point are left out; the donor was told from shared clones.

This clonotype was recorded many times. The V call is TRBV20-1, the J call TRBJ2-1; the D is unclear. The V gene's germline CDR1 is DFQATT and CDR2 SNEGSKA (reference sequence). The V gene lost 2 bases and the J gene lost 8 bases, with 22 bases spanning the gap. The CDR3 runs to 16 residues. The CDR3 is CSARTEGGLRSDEQFF. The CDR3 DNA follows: TGCAGTGCTAGAACTGAAGGCGGCCTGAGAAGCGATGAGCAGTTCTTC.

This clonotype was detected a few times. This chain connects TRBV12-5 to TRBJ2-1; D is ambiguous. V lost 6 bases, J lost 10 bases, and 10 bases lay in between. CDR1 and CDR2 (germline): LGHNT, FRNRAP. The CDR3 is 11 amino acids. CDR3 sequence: CASGGIEEQFF. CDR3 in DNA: TGTGCTAGTGGAGGAATCGAAGAGCAGTTCTTC. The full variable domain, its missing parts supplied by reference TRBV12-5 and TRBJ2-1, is DARVTQTPRHKVTEMGQEVTMRCQPILGHNTVFWYRQTMMQGLELLAYFRNRAPLDDSGMPKDRFSAEMPDATLATLKIQPSEPRDSAVYFCASGGIEEQFFGPGTRLTVL.

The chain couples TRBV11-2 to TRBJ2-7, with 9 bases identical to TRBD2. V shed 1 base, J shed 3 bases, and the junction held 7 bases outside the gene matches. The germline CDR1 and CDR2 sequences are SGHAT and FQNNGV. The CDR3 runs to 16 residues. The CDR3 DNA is TGTGCCAGCAGCTTAGTGACTAGCGGACCAATCTACGAGCAGTACTTC. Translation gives CASSLVTSGPIYEQYF.

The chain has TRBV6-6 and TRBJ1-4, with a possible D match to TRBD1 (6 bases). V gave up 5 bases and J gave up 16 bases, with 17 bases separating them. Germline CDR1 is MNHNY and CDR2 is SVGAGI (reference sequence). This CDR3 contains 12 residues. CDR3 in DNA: TGTGCCAGCAGTCCTACAGGGTCCGAGGAGTTTTTT. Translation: CASSPTGSEEFF.

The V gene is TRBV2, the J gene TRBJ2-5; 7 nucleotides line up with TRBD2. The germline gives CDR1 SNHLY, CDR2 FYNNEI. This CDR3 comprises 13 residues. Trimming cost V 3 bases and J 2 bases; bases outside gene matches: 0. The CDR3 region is CASSEGGQETQYF. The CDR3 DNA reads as TGTGCCAGCAGTGAGGGGGGGCAAGAGACCCAGTACTTC.

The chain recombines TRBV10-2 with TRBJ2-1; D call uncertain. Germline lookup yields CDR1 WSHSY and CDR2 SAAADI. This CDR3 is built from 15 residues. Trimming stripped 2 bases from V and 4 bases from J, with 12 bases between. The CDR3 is CASSEPDWNYNEQFF. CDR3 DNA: TGCGCCAGCAGTGAGCCCGACTGGAATTACAATGAGCAGTTCTTC.

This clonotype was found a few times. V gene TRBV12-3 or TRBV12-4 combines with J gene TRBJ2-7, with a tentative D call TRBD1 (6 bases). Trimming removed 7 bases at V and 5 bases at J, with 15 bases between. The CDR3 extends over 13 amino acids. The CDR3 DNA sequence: TGTGCCAGCACCTCCGGACAGTCCCACGAGCAGTACTTC. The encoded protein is CASTSGQSHEQYF.

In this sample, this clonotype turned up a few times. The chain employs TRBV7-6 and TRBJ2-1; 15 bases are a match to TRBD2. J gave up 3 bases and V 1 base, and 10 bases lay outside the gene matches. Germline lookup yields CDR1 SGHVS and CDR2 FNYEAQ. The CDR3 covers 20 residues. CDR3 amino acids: CASSLDAGLAGGWGYNEQFF. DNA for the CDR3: TGTGCCAGCAGCTTAGATGCGGGACTAGCGGGAGGATGGGGCTACAATGAGCAGTTCTTC.

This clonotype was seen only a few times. CDR3 sequence reads: CASSLGMGGLRPSGANVLTF. In DNA form, the CDR3 reads TGTGCCAGCAGTTTAGGAATGGGGGGGCTTAGACCCTCTGGGGCCAACGTCCTGACTTTC. This chain connects TRBV12-3 or TRBV12-4 to TRBJ2-6; D may be TRBD2 (7 bases). Trimming stripped 1 base from V and 0 bases from J, with 19 bases between. This CDR3 has 20 residues.

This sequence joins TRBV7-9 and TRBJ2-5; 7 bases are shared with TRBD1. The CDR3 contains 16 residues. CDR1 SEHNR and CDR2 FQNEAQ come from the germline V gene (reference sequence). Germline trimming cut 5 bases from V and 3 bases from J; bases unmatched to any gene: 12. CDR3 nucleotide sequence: TGTGCCAGCAGCCGGTACCTCGGACAGGCCGAAGAGACCCAGTACTTC. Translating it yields CASSRYLGQAEETQYF.

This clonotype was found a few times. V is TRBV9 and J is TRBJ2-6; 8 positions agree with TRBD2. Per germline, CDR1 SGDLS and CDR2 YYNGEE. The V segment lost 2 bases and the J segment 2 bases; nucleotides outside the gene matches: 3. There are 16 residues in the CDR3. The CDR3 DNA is TGTGCCAGCAGCGTCCGGGGGGGTGCTGGGGCCAACGTCCTGACTTTC. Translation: CASSVRGGAGANVLTF.

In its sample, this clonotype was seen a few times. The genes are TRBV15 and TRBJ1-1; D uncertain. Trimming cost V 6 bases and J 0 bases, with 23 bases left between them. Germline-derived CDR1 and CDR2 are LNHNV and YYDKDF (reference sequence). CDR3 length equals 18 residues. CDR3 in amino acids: CATRRNWTQRPLNTEAFF. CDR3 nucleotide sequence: TGTGCCACCAGGAGGAATTGGACCCAACGGCCATTGAACACTGAAGCTTTCTTT.

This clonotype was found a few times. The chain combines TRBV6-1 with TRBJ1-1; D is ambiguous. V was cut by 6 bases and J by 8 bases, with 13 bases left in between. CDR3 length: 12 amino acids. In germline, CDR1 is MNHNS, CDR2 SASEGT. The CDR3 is CASRGGRREAFF. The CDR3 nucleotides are TGTGCCAGCAGGGGAGGACGGCGAGAAGCTTTCTTT.

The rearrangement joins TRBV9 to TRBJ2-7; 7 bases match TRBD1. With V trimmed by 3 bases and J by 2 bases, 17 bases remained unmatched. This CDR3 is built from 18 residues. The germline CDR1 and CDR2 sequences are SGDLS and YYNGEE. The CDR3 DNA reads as TGTGCCAGCAGCGCAAGCGTTGATCCGGGACAGCGTGCCTACGAGCAGTACTTC. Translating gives CASSASVDPGQRAYEQYF.

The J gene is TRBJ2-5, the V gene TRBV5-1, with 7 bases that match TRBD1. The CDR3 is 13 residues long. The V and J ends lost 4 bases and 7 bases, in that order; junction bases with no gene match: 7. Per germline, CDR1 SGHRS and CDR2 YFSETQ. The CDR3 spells CASSNGQEWTQYF. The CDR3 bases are TGCGCCAGCAGCAACGGACAGGAGTGGACCCAGTACTTC.

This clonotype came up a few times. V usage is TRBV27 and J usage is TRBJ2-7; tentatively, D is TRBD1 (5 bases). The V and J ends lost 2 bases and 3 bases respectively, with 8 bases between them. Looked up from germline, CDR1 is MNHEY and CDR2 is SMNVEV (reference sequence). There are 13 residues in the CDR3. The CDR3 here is CASSLPGHYEQYF. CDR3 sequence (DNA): TGTGCCAGCAGTTTACCAGGACACTACGAGCAGTACTTC.

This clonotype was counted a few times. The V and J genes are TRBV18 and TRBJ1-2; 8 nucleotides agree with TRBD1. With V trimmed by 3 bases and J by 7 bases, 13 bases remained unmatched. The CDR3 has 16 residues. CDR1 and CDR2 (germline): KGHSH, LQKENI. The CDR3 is CASSPTRWTGWGGYTF. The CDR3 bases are TGTGCCAGCTCACCGACGAGATGGACAGGGTGGGGTGGCTACACCTTC.

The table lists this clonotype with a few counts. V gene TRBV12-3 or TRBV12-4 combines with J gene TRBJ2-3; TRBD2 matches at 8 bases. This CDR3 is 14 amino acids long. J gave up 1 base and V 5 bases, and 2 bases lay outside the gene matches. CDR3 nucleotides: TGTGCCAGCAGTGTTAGCGGGGGCACAGATACGCAGTATTTT. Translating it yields CASSVSGGTDTQYF.

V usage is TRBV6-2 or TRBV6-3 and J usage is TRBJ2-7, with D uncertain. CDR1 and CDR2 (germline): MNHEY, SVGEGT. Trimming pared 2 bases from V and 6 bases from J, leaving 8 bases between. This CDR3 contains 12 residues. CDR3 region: CASSYPLGEQYF. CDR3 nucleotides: TGTGCCAGCAGTTACCCCCTGGGCGAGCAGTACTTC.

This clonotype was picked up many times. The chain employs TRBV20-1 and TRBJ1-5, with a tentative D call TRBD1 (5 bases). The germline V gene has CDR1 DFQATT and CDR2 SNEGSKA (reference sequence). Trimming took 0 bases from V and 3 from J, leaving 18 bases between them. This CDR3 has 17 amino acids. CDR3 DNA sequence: TGCAGTGCTAGAGACCCACGGGACCGAGAAATCAATCAGCCCCAGCATTTT. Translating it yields CSARDPRDREINQPQHF.

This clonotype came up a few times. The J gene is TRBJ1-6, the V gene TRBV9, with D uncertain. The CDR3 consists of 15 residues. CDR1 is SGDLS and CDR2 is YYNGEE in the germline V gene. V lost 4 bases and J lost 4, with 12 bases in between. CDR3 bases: TGTGCCAGCAGCCCGGGGTCCGGGTATAATTCACCCCTCCACTTT. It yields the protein CASSPGSGYNSPLHF.

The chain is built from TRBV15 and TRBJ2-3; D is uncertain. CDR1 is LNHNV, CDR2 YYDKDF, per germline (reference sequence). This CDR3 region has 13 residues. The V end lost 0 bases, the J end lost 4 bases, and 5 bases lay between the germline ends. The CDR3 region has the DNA TGTGCCACCAGCAGAGATTTTTCAGATACGCAGTATTTT. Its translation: CATSRDFSDTQYF.